This TCR beta chain was recovered during a study of Graves' ophthalmopathy and Graves' hyperthyroidism. Findings and caveats of the study: Forecasting of ophthalmopathy progression by the model achieved approximately 70% sensitivity and around 77% specificity.

This clonotype was found many times. Its antigen is currently unknown. RNA transcripts were the source from which TCR beta CDR3 regions were amplified. Investigators did first-round RT-PCR with HTBI primers, then second-round multiplex PCR. TCRdb reanalysed the multiplex PCR reads using MiXCR and keeps one entry per CDR3 protein. The sample lists over a million distinct CDR3 sequences; 36% were seen once. Patients were excluded if they had other autoimmune diseases or uncontrolled infections, and likewise if pregnancy or lactation applied. Sequencing was carried out using peripheral blood or thyroid tissue (not recorded which). This clonotype was sampled from an adult man with Graves' hyperthyroidism.

The CDR3 here is CASSEGLAGYHEQYF. The CDR3 bases are TGTGCCAGCAGTGAGGGACTAGCGGGCTACCACGAGCAGTACTTC. V usage is TRBV2 and J usage is TRBJ2-7; the match to TRBD2 covers 12 bases. Looked up from germline, CDR1 is SNHLY and CDR2 is FYNNEI. With 3 bases clipped from V and 5 bases from J, the junction kept 5 bases outside the gene matches. CDR3 length: 15 residues.